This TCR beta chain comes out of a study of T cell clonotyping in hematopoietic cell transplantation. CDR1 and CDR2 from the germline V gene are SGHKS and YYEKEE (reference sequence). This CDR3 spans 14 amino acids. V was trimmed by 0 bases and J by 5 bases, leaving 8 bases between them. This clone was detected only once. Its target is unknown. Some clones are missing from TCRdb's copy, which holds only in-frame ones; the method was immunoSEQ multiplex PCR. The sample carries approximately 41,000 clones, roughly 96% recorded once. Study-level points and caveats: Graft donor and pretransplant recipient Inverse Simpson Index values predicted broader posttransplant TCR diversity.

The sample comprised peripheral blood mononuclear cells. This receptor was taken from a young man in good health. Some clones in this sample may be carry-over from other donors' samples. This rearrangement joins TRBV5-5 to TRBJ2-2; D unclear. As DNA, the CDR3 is TGTGCCAGCAGCTTGGGACCTCCGACCGGGGAGCTGTTTTTT. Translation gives CASSLGPPTGELFF.